The T cell receptor (beta chain) described here comes from a study of blood T cell repertoires in COVID-19. Overall study: Samples of COVID-19 (acute and convalescent) were obtained from the United States, Italy and Spain. The analysed material was cDNA or gDNA that came from T cells, B-cell-depleted T cells, or PBMCs.

Authors' methods: Reference gene primer amplification yielded estimated nucleated cell counts. The data were produced by immunoSEQ multiplex PCR, yet TCRdb's version contains in-frame clones alone and is incomplete. That table furnishes V, J and clone size, whereas the DNA furnished D and trimming. The sample lists 120,000 to 150,000 clones, about 90% occurring once. CDR3 size: 10 residues. The V end was cut by 7 bases, the J end by 7 bases, with 4 bases between. V is TRBV12-3 or TRBV12-4 and J is TRBJ2-2; D not resolved. Input material: peripheral blood. This TCR derives from a human donor in a cohort sampled during active COVID-19. In nucleotides, the CDR3 is TGTGCCAGCAATAACGGGGAGCTGTTTTTT. It is translated as CASNNGELFF.